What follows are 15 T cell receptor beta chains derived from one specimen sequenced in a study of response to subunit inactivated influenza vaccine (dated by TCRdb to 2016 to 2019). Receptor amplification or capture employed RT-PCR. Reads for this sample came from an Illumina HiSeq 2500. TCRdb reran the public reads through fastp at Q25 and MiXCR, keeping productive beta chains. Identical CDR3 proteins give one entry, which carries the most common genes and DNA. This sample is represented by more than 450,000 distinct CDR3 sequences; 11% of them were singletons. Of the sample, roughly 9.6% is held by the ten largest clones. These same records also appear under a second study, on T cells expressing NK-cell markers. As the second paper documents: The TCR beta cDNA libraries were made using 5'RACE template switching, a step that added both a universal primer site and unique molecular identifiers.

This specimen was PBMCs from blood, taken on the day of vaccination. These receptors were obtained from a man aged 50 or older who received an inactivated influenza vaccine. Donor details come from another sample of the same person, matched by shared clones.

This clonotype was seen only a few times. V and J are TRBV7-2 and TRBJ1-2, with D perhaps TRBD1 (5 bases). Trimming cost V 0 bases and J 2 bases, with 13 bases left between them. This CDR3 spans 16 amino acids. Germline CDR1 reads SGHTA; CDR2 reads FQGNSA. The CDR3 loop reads CASSLAGGGDNYGYTF. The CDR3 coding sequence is TGTGCCAGCAGCTTAGCTGGTGGGGGTGACAACTATGGCTACACCTTC.

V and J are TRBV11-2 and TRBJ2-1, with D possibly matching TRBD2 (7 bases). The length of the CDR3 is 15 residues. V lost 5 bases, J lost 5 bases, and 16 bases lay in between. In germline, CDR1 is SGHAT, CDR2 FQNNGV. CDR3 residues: CASSPDGGADNEQFF. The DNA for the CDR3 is TGTGCCAGCAGCCCCGATGGGGGGGCTGACAATGAGCAGTTCTTC.

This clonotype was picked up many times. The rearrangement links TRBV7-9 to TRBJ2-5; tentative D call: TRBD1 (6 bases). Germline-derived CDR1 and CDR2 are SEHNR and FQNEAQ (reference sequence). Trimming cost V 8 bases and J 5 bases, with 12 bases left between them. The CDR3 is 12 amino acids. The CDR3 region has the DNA TGTGCCAGCTCCCGGACAGTGGAGACCCAGTACTTC. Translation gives CASSRTVETQYF.

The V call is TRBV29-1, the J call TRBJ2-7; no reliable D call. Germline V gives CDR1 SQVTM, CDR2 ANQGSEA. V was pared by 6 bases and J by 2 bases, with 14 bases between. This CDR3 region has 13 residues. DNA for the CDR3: TGCAGCGTCGGCGGTCTGAGTGCCTACGAGCAGTACTTC. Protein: CSVGGLSAYEQYF.

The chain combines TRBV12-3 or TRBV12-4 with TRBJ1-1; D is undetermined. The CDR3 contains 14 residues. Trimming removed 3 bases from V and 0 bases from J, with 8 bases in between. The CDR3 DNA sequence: TGTGCCAGCAGTTTGGAAGCAATGAACACTGAAGCTTTCTTT. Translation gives CASSLEAMNTEAFF.

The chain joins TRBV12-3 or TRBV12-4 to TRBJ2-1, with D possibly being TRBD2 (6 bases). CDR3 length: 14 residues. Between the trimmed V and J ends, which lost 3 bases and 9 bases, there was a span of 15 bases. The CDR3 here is CASSFGGKIGEQFF. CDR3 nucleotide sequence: TGTGCCAGCAGTTTCGGCGGGAAGATCGGTGAGCAGTTCTTC.

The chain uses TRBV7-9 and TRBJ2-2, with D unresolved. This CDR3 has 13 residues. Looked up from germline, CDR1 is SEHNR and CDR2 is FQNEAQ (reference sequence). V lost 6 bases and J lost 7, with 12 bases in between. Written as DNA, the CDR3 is TGTGCCAGCAGGATCCATGAGGTCGGGGAGCTGTTTTTT. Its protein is CASRIHEVGELFF.

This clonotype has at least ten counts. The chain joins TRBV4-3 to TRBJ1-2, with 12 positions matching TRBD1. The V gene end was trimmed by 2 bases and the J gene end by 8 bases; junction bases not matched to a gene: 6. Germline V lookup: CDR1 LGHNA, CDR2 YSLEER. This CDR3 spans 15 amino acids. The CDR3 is CASSQTGQGAWGYTF. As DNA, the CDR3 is TGCGCCAGCAGCCAAACGGGACAGGGGGCGTGGGGCTACACCTTC.

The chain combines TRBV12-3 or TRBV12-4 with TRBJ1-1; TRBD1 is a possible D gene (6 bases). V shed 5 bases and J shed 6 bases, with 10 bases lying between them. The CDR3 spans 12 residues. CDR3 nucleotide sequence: TGTGCCAGCAGTGCAGGGGTCGCTGAAGCTTTCTTT. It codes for CASSAGVAEAFF.

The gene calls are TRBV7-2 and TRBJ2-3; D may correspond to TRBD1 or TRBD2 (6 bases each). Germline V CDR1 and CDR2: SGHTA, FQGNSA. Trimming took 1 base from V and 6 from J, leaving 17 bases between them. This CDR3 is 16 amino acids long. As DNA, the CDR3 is TGTGCCAGCAGCTTAGATCGCGGGACAAGGGGGGATACGCAGTATTTT. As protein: CASSLDRGTRGDTQYF.

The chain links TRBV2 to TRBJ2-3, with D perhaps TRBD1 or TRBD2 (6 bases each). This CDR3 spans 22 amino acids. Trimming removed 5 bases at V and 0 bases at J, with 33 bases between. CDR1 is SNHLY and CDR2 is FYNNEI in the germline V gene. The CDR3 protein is CASSQKQIAGHRRERSTDTQYF. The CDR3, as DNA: TGTGCCAGCAGTCAAAAGCAGATTGCGGGACACAGACGGGAACGAAGCACAGATACGCAGTATTTT.

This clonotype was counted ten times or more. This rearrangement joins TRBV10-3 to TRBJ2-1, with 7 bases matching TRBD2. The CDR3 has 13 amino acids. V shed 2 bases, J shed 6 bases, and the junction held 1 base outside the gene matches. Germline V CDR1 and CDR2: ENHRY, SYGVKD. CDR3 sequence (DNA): TGTGCCATCAGTGAGATAGCGGGCAATGAGCAGTTCTTC. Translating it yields CAISEIAGNEQFF.

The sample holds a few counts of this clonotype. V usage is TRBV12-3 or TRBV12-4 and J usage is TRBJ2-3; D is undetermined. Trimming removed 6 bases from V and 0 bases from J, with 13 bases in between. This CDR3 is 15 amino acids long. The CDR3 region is CASSSEWKSTDTQYF. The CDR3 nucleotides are TGTGCCAGCAGCTCGGAGTGGAAGAGCACAGATACGCAGTATTTT.

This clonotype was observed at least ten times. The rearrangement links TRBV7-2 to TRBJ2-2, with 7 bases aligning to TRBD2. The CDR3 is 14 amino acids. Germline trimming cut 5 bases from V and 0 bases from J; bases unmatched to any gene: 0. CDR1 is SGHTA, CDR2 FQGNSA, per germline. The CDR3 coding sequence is TGTGCCAGCAGCAGCGGGACGAACACCGGGGAGCTGTTTTTT. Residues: CASSSGTNTGELFF. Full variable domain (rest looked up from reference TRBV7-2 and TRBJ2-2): GAGVSQSPSNKVTEKGKDVELRCDPISGHTALYWYRQSLGQGLEFLIYFQGNSAPDKSGLPSDRFSAERTGGSVSTLTIQRTQQEDSAVYLCASSSGTNTGELFFGEGSRLTVL.

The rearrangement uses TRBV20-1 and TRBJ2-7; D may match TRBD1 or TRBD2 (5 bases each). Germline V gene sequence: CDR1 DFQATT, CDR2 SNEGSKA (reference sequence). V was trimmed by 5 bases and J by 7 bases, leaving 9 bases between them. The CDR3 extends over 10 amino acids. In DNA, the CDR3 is TGCAGTGCTCAGGGACCAGAGCAGTACTTC. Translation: CSAQGPEQYF.